The rows below give T cell receptor beta chains drawn from one sample of a study of vaccination and CD4 T cells after COVID-19. These TCRs are of unknown antigen specificity. From the PCR reads, TCRdb called clonotypes with MiXCR, one entry per CDR3 protein. In the table there are more than 15,000 distinct CDR3 sequences, around 66% of which are singletons. The sequencing input was CD4+ T cells from blood, cultured in vitro. The receptor source for this set is a human donor who had recovered from COVID-19. CDR3s include the opening cysteine and the closing phenylalanine or tryptophan. Each record gives: D gene, V gene, J gene, clone size, CDR3 protein, CDR3 DNA. The D gene is left open where the match is weak. Clone size is stated in some rows and not others, as once, few, many or a class when expanded.

TRBD1	TRBV6-1	TRBJ1-6	.	CASSRGWDSPLHF	TGTGCCAGCAGCAGGGGGTGGGATTCACCCCTCCACTTT
.	TRBV20-1	TRBJ2-5	.	CSARELVLQETQYF	TGCAGTGCTAGAGAACTAGTGTTACAAGAGACCCAGTACTTC
.	TRBV6-2/TRBV6-3	TRBJ2-7	.	CASKDAYEQYF	TGTGCCAGCAAAGACGCGTACGAGCAGTACTTC
.	TRBV7-2	TRBJ2-3	once	CASSQRKGGGPDTQYF	TGTGCCAGCAGCCAGAGGAAGGGAGGGGGGCCAGATACGCAGTATTTT
.	TRBV19	TRBJ2-5	.	CASSIRGLKQETQYF	TGTGCCAGTAGTATCAGGGGACTAAAACAAGAGACCCAGTACTTC
.	TRBV2	TRBJ1-2	few	CASSDRQPPYGYTF	TGTGCCAGCAGTGACCGCCAGCCCCCCTATGGCTACACCTTC
.	TRBV11-1	TRBJ1-6	.	CASPFAGINSPLHF	TGTGCCAGCCCCTTTGCGGGGATTAATTCACCCCTCCACTTT
.	TRBV5-4	TRBJ1-1	.	CASSLQGTNTEAFF	TGTGCCAGCAGCTTGCAGGGGACTAACACTGAAGCTTTCTTT
.	TRBV7-2	TRBJ1-1	.	CASRGQSNTEAFF	TGTGCCAGCAGAGGACAGTCTAACACTGAAGCTTTCTTT
.	TRBV7-9	TRBJ2-7	.	CASSLEGRTYEQYF	TGTGCCAGCAGCTTAGAGGGGCGGACTTACGAGCAGTACTTC
.	TRBV7-9	TRBJ2-5	.	CASSLDVGGGETQYF	TGTGCCAGCAGCTTAGATGTTGGGGGCGGGGAGACCCAGTACTTC
.	TRBV6-2/TRBV6-3	TRBJ1-5	few	CASSYPELLQHF	TGTGCCAGCAGTTACCCCGAATTACTCCAGCATTTT
TRBD1	TRBV30	TRBJ1-2	.	CAWSGPGGLVANYGYTF	TGTGCCTGGAGTGGCCCAGGGGGTTTGGTGGCGAACTATGGCTACACCTTC
TRBD1	TRBV2	TRBJ2-3	.	CASNRDSSTDTQYF	TGTGCCAGCAACCGGGACAGCAGCACAGATACGCAGTATTTT
.	TRBV15	TRBJ1-1	.	CATSRGGTMNTEAFF	TGTGCCACCAGCAGAGGGGGAACTATGAACACTGAAGCTTTCTTT
.	TRBV20-1	TRBJ2-1	.	CSALSGLSSYNEQFF	TGCAGTGCCCTCTCTGGGCTGAGCTCCTACAATGAGCAGTTCTTC
TRBD2	TRBV24-1	TRBJ2-1	once	CATSDRGLAGVNEQFF	TGTGCCACCAGTGATCGGGGACTAGCGGGAGTGAATGAGCAGTTCTTC
TRBD1	TRBV11-2	TRBJ1-2	.	CASSLGGLDSGYTF	TGTGCCAGCAGCCTAGGGGGCCTTGACAGTGGCTACACCTTC
.	TRBV11-2	TRBJ1-2	once	CASSLVEGLPSHGYTF	TGTGCCAGCAGCTTAGTCGAGGGTCTTCCCTCCCATGGCTACACCTTC
.	TRBV30	TRBJ1-1	few	CAWSHRVLNTEAFF	TGTGCCTGGAGTCACAGGGTCTTGAACACTGAAGCTTTCTTT
.	TRBV11-2	TRBJ1-1	few	CASSQQTGGNTEAFF	TGTGCCAGCAGCCAACAGACGGGAGGGAACACTGAAGCTTTCTTT
.	TRBV19	TRBJ1-1	.	CASTPRGMNTEAFF	TGTGCCAGCACGCCAAGGGGGATGAACACTGAAGCTTTCTTT
TRBD1	TRBV7-2	TRBJ2-5	.	CASSSDRGRETQYF	TGTGCCAGCAGCTCGGACAGGGGGAGAGAGACCCAGTACTTC
.	TRBV12-3/TRBV12-4	TRBJ2-7	.	CASSLRGTYEQYF	TGTGCCAGCAGTTTACGAGGAACCTACGAGCAGTACTTC
.	TRBV20-1	TRBJ2-7	once	CSAGKVGEQYF	TGCAGTGCGGGGAAGGTCGGCGAGCAGTACTTC
.	TRBV4-2	TRBJ1-1	.	CASSQEGTRLRTEAFF	TGTGCCAGCAGCCAAGAAGGGACTCGACTCAGGACTGAAGCTTTCTTT